The T cell receptor beta chain described here comes from a study of blood T cells in healthy people across ages. This clonotype showed up just a few times. Together with a sample-barcoded 5' primer, a J-beta primer mix was included in a second PCR lasting about 7 to 12 cycles. TCRdb itself ran the 5' RACE reads through MiXCR, one entry per CDR3 protein. The data hold about 280,000 distinct CDR3 sequences, with roughly 26% observed a single time. The CDR3 is 18 residues long. V gave up 7 bases and J gave up 1 base; unmatched junction bases: 14. Looked up from germline, CDR1 is SQVTM and CDR2 is ANQGSEA.

The sequence was collected from a woman aged 70-85 years in good health. The chain combines TRBV29-1 with TRBJ2-3; 13 bases are a match to TRBD2. Sequences were obtained from blood. DNA of the CDR3: TGCAGCGCGATAGCACTAGCGGGAGGGCCCGGGGGCACAGATACGCAGTATTTT. As protein: CSAIALAGGPGGTDTQYF.